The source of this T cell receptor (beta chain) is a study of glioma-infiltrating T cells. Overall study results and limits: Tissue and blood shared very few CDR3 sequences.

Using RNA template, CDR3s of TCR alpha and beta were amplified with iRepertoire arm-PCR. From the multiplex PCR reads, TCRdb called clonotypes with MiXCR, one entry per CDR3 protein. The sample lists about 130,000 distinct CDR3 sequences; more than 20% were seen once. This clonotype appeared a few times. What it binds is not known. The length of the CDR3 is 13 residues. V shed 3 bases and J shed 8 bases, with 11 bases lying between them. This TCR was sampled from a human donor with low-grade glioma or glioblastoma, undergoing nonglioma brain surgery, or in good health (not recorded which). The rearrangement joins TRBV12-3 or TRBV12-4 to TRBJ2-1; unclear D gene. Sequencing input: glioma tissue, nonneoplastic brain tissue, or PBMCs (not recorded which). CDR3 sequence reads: CASSLGWIDEQFF. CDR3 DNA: TGTGCCAGCAGTTTGGGCTGGATCGATGAGCAGTTCTTC.